A selection of T cell receptor beta chains follows, all from one sample in a study of T cell responses to AZD1222 COVID-19 vaccine. This table comes from immunoSEQ multiplex PCR, and its TCRdb copy is limited to in-frame clones, with some not included. The table lists under 200,000 clones, roughly 89% of them singletons. The source material was peripheral blood, sampled 28 days after the second AZD1222 dose. The receptors shown here come from an adult who received the AZD1222 COVID-19 vaccine. The CDR3 runs from the conserved cysteine through the conserved F or W. A D gene is named only where the DNA matches it firmly. The size of a clone is reported for some rows only, either as once, few or many, or as a class for expanded clones.

D gene | clone size | J gene | V gene | CDR3 DNA | CDR3 protein
NA | few | TRBJ1-1 | TRBV5-1 | TGCGCCAGCAGCTTGGTTTGGGAGAACACTGAAGCTTTCTTT | CASSLVWENTEAFF
NA | NA | TRBJ1-5 | TRBV12-5 | TGTGCTAGTGGCCCTGACAGTAGCAATCAGCCCCAGCATTTT | CASGPDSSNQPQHF
NA | NA | TRBJ1-2 | TRBV7-9 | TGTGCCAGCAGCTCGTCGTGGTTTGGTACAGGGTGGAACTATGGCTACACCTTC | CASSSSWFGTGWNYGYTF
NA | NA | TRBJ1-1 | TRBV6-7 | TGTGCCAGCAGTTGGCGTGGGAGGAACACTGAAGCTTTCTTT | CASSWRGRNTEAFF
NA | NA | TRBJ1-5 | TRBV6-5 | TGTGCCAGCAGCGCGGTTAGTTATAGCAATCAGCCCCAGCATTTT | CASSAVSYSNQPQHF
NA | NA | TRBJ1-5 | TRBV6-5 | TGTGCCAGCAGTCACAAGACACCTTACAATCAGCCCCAGCATTTT | CASSHKTPYNQPQHF
TRBD1 | NA | TRBJ2-7 | TRBV7-9 | TGTGCCAGCAGCCACCTGGGACAGGGCGAGCACGAGCAGTACTTC | CASSHLGQGEHEQYF
TRBD1 | NA | TRBJ1-2 | TRBV19 | TGTGCCAGTAGTATGTATGGGGGACAGGGTTCAGGAGGCTACACCTTC | CASSMYGGQGSGGYTF
NA | NA | TRBJ1-1 | TRBV5-6 | TGTGCCAGCATCAGCTCGAATGGAAACACTGAAGCTTTCTTT | CASISSNGNTEAFF
TRBD1 | NA | TRBJ1-4 | TRBV5-5 | TGTGCCAGCAGCTCGCAAGAACGGACAGGCCCTAATGAAAAACTGTTTTTT | CASSSQERTGPNEKLFF
TRBD1 | NA | TRBJ1-1 | TRBV19 | TGTGCCAGTACTCTACTAAGACAGGGTACTGAAGCTTTCTTT | CASTLLRQGTEAFF
NA | NA | TRBJ1-1 | TRBV4-3 | TGCGCCAGCAGCCAAGTATCCACCCCTCTGGGGAACACTGAAGCTTTCTTT | CASSQVSTPLGNTEAFF
NA | NA | TRBJ1-2 | TRBV20-1 | TGCAGCGCCGGGCAGTACGATAACACCTTC | CSAGQYDNTF
NA | few | TRBJ2-1 | TRBV18 | TGTGCCAGCTCACCCGACTTGAGCCGGATAAATGAGCAGTTCTTC | CASSPDLSRINEQFF
NA | NA | TRBJ1-2 | TRBV6-1 | TGTGCCAGCAGTGAACTGCCTAAACGTGGAGGGCCTGGCTACACCTTC | CASSELPKRGGPGYTF
TRBD1 | NA | TRBJ1-2 | TRBV2 | TGTGCCGGAAGGACAGGGGTCTATGGCTACACCTTC | CAGRTGVYGYTF
NA | NA | TRBJ2-3 | TRBV3-1/TRBV3-2 | TGTGCCAGCAGCCAAGTTTCGATGGCTAGCACGACAGATACGCAGTATTTT | CASSQVSMASTTDTQYF
NA | NA | TRBJ2-3 | TRBV5-4 | TGTGCCAGCAGCTCGTGGGGGAACGGGGCAGATACGCAGTATTTT | CASSSWGNGADTQYF
NA | NA | TRBJ1-1 | TRBV2 | TGTGCCAGCGAGGTCCGTCCCACTGAAGCTTTCTTT | CASEVRPTEAFF
NA | NA | TRBJ1-3 | TRBV29-1 | TGCAGCGTTCTGAATCCTGGAAACACCATATATTTT | CSVLNPGNTIYF
NA | NA | TRBJ1-1 | TRBV3-1/TRBV3-2 | TGTGCCAGCAGCCCCCATCCTGACGATTCCATGAACACTGAAGCTTTCTTT | CASSPHPDDSMNTEAFF
NA | NA | TRBJ2-7 | TRBV4-1 | TGCGCCAGCAGCCATTGGGGCGGGGGCCAGACCTACGAGCAGTACTTC | CASSHWGGGQTYEQYF
NA | once | TRBJ2-2 | TRBV6-6 | TGTGCCAGCAGTTTAACCGGGGAGCTGTTTTTT | CASSLTGELFF
TRBD1 | NA | TRBJ1-5 | TRBV18 | TGTGCCAGCTCACCTTGGACAGGCAGTAGCAATCAGCCCCAGCATTTT | CASSPWTGSSNQPQHF
TRBD2 | NA | TRBJ2-1 | TRBV10-2 | TGCGCCAGCAAGGAGACTAGCGGGGGGGCTCAGCAGTTCTTC | CASKETSGGAQQFF
NA | NA | TRBJ1-6 | TRBV9 | TGTGCCAGCAGCGTAGAAGAGGATTCACCCCTCCACTTT | CASSVEEDSPLHF
NA | few | TRBJ1-5 | TRBV28 | TGTGCCACCATGGGGACGGCCCTTCATCAGCCCCAGCATTTT | CATMGTALHQPQHF
NA | NA | TRBJ1-1 | TRBV9 | TGTGCCAGCAGCTCCGGCGGGGAGGGGAAAACAGCTGAAGCTTTCTTT | CASSSGGEGKTAEAFF
NA | NA | TRBJ1-5 | TRBV19 | TGTGCCAGTAGTACACAGCCGACAATCCAGCCCCAGCATTTT | CASSTQPTIQPQHF
NA | once | TRBJ1-5 | TRBV5-4 | TGTGCCAGCAGCTTGGACGGAAATCAGCCCCAGCATTTT | CASSLDGNQPQHF
NA | NA | TRBJ1-2 | TRBV4-1 | TGCGCCAGCAGCCAAACCCTGGGGGGCCAGGATGGCTACACCTTC | CASSQTLGGQDGYTF
NA | NA | TRBJ2-3 | TRBV13 | TGTGCCAGCAGCCCACCGGGGCCTTCCACAGATACGCAGTATTTT | CASSPPGPSTDTQYF
NA | once | TRBJ2-2 | TRBV5-1 | TGCGCCAGCAGCGGGGATGCTTTGAACACCGGGGAGCTGTTTTTT | CASSGDALNTGELFF
TRBD2 | once | TRBJ2-2 | TRBV4-3 | TGCGCCAGCAGCCAAGGTCCAGCGGGGACCACCGGGGAGCTGTTTTTT | CASSQGPAGTTGELFF
NA | NA | TRBJ2-7 | TRBV12-3/TRBV12-4 | TGTGCCAGCAGTTTATTGGGTCGCGAGCAGTACTTC | CASSLLGREQYF
TRBD1 | NA | TRBJ1-1 | TRBV6-6 | TGTGCCAGCAGTCGATTACGAGCGGGGACAGGGGGGACTGAAGCTTTCTTT | CASSRLRAGTGGTEAFF
NA | NA | TRBJ2-7 | TRBV20-1 | TGCAGTGCTAGAAGTGGTCACGAGCAGTACTTC | CSARSGHEQYF
NA | NA | TRBJ1-6 | TRBV3-1/TRBV3-2 | TGTGCCAGCAGCCAAGGTGGGGGGACGAATTCACCCCTCCACTTT | CASSQGGGTNSPLHF
NA | NA | TRBJ1-5 | TRBV19 | TGTGCCAGTAGCGAACCAAGGAAGGGGGGCAGTCAGCCCCAGCATTTT | CASSEPRKGGSQPQHF
NA | NA | TRBJ1-1 | TRBV10-1 | TGCGCCAGCAGTAAGGGGCTGAACACTGAAGCTTTCTTT | CASSKGLNTEAFF
NA | NA | TRBJ1-2 | TRBV5-1 | TGCGCCAGCAGCTTGGGGCGAGGTTATGGCTACACCTTC | CASSLGRGYGYTF
TRBD2 | NA | TRBJ2-7 | TRBV18 | TGTGCCAGCTCGGCGGGACTAGCGGGAAACGAGCAGTACTTC | CASSAGLAGNEQYF
TRBD1 | NA | TRBJ1-2 | TRBV14 | TGTGCCAGCAGCCTAATCGACAGGGGGCCTAACTATGGCTACACCTTC | CASSLIDRGPNYGYTF
TRBD1 | NA | TRBJ2-7 | TRBV6-1 | TGTGCCAGCAGTGAATACACCGGGACAGGGACCTACGAGCAGTACTTC | CASSEYTGTGTYEQYF
NA | NA | TRBJ1-2 | TRBV5-1 | TGCGCCAGCAGCTTGGTTGGCGGAGGGAACTATGGCTACACCTTC | CASSLVGGGNYGYTF
NA | NA | TRBJ2-7 | TRBV11-3 | TGTGCCAGCAGCTCGTACTCCGCGGCCCACGAGCAGTACTTC | CASSSYSAAHEQYF
NA | NA | TRBJ1-5 | TRBV19 | TGTGCCAGTAGGGAGAAACAGGGATACAATCAGCCCCAGCATTTT | CASREKQGYNQPQHF
NA | NA | TRBJ2-7 | TRBV3-1/TRBV3-2 | TGTGCCAGCAGCCAAGTTGGGGCAGAAGGCTACGAGCAGTACTTC | CASSQVGAEGYEQYF
NA | NA | TRBJ2-7 | TRBV2 | TGTGCCAGCAGTCCAGGGTCCTACGAGCAGTACTTC | CASSPGSYEQYF
TRBD1 | NA | TRBJ1-5 | TRBV2 | TGTGCCAGCAGACGGGACAGGGCATATAGCAATCAGCCCCAGCATTTT | CASRRDRAYSNQPQHF
NA | few | TRBJ2-7 | TRBV12-3/TRBV12-4 | TGTGCCAGCAGTTTAGGCCTAGCCTACGAGCAGTACTTC | CASSLGLAYEQYF
TRBD1 | NA | TRBJ1-2 | TRBV5-8 | TGTGCCAGCAGCTCCGACAGGGCCAGGGGTGGCTACACCTTC | CASSSDRARGGYTF
TRBD1 | NA | TRBJ1-6 | TRBV11-2 | TGTGCCAGCAGCTTAGGATTCCCTACAGGGGGAAATTCACCCCTCCACTTT | CASSLGFPTGGNSPLHF
NA | few | TRBJ1-6 | TRBV2 | TGTGCCAGCAGTGAAGGCCTTGGGTCACCCCTCCACTTT | CASSEGLGSPLHF
NA | NA | TRBJ1-6 | TRBV3-1/TRBV3-2 | TGTGCCAGCAGCCAAGTATGGGAGCAAGCCAATTCACCCCTCCACTTT | CASSQVWEQANSPLHF